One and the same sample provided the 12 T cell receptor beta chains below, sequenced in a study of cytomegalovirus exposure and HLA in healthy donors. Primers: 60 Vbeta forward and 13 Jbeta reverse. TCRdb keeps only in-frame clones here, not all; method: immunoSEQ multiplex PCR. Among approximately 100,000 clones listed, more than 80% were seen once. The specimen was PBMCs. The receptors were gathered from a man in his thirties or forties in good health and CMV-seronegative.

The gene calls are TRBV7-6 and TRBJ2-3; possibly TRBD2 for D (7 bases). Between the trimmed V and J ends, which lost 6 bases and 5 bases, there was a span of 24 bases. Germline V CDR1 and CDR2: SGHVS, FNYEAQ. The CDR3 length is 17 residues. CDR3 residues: CASSFRPRGGAEDTQYF. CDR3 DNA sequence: TGTGCCAGCAGTTTCAGGCCCCGAGGGGGGGCCGAAGATACGCAGTATTTT.

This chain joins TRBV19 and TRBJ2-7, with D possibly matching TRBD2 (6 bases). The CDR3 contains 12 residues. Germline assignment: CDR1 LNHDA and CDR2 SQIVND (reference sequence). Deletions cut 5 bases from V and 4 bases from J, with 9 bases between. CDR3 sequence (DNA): TGTGCCAGTAGTTGGGGGGATTACGAGCAGTACTTC. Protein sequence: CASSWGDYEQYF.

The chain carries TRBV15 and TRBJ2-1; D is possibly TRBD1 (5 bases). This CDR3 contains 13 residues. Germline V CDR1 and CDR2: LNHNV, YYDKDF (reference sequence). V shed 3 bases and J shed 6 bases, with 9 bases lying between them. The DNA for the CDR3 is TGTGCCACCAGCAGGTCGACAGCCAATGAGCAGTTCTTC. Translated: CATSRSTANEQFF.

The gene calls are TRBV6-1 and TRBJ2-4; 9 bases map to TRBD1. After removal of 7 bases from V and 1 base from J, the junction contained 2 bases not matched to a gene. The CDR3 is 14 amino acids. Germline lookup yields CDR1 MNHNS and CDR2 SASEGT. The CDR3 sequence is CASIGTGAKNIQYF. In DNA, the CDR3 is TGTGCCAGCATCGGGACAGGGGCCAAAAACATTCAGTACTTC.

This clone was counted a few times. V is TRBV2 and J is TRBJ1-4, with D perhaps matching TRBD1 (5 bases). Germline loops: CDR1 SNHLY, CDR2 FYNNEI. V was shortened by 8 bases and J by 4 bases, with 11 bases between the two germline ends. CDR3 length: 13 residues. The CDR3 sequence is CASGGEVNEKLFF. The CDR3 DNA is TGTGCCAGCGGGGGGGAGGTTAATGAAAAACTGTTTTTT.

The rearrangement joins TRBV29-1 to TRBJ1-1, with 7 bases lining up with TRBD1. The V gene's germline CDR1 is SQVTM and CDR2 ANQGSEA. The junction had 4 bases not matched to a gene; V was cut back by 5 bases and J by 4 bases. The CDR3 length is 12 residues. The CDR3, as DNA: TGCAGCGTTCAACAGGGGAGCACTGAAGCTTTCTTT. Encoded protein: CSVQQGSTEAFF.

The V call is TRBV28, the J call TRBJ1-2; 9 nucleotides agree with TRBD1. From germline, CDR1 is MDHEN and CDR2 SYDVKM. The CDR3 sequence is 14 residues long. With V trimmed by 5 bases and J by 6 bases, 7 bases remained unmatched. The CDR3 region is CASSRQGVSDGYTF. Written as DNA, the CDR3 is TGTGCCAGCAGTCGACAGGGGGTGTCGGATGGCTACACCTTC.

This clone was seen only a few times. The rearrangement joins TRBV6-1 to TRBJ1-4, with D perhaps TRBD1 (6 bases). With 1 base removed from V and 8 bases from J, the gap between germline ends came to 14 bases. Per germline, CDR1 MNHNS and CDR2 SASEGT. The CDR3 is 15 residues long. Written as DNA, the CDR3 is TGTGCCAGCAGTGAAGGATCTACAGGGAACGAAAAACTGTTTTTT. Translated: CASSEGSTGNEKLFF.

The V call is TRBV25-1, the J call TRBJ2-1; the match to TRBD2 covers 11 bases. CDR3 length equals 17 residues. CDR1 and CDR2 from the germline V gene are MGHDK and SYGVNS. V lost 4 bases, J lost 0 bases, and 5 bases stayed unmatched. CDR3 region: CASSGLAGLSSYNEQFF. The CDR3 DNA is TGTGCCAGCAGTGGACTAGCGGGGCTGAGCTCCTACAATGAGCAGTTCTTC. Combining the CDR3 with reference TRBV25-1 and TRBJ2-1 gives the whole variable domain EADIYQTPRYLVIGTGKKITLECSQTMGHDKMYWYQQDPGMELHLIHYSYGVNSTEKGDLSSESTVSRIRTEHFPLTLESARPSHTSQYLCASSGLAGLSSYNEQFFGPGTRLTVL.

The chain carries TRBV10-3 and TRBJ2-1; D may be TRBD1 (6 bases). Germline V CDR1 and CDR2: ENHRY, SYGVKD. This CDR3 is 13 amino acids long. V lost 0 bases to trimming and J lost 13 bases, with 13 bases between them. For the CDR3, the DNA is TGTGCCATCAGTGAGTCGGTCGGGACACCCCAGTTCTTC. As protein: CAISESVGTPQFF.

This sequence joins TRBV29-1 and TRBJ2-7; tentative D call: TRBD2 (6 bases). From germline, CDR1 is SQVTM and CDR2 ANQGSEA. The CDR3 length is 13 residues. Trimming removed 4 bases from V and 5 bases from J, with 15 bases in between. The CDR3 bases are TGCAGCGTTGTTCCCCGGGAGTTCCACGAGCAGTACTTC. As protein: CSVVPREFHEQYF.

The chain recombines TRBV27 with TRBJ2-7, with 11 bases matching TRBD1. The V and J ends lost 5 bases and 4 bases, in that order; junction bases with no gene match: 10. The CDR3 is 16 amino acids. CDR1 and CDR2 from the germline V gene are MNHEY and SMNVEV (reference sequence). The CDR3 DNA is TGTGCCAGCAGTGAATTAAAACGGGACAGGGGGTACGAGCAGTACTTC. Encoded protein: CASSELKRDRGYEQYF.